This passage covers 2 T cell receptor beta chains from one sample sequenced in a study of identical twins (dated by TCRdb to the mid-2010s). The receptor library was made with 5' RACE. Sequencing relied on an Illumina HiSeq 2000. TCRdb redid the processing of the public reads, applying fastp at Q25 and MiXCR, and retained in-frame beta chains. Under each unique CDR3 protein, matching rows form one entry showing the most common genes and DNA. The sample table shows 220,000 or so distinct CDR3 sequences, and approximately 7% are seen once. The ten largest clones add up to under 4% of the sample. Separately, the same data were catalogued under a study of yellow fever vaccine responses in identical twins.

Source material: memory (CD45RO+) T cells sorted from blood. The intended sense of this specimen's cell subset or site label: CD45RO+ enriched T cells. The receptors derive from a woman aged 18-29 years in good health.

The DNA for the CDR3 is TGTGCCAGCAGACTAGCGGGAGGGAACAATGAGCAGTTCTTC. Residues: CASRLAGGNNEQFF. The V call is TRBV12-3 or TRBV12-4, the J call TRBJ2-1, with 13 bases aligning to TRBD2. This CDR3 comprises 14 residues. Trimming took 6 bases from V and 5 from J; bases not matched to a gene: 1.

V gene TRBV12-3 or TRBV12-4 combines with J gene TRBJ1-5; the D gene is possibly TRBD1 (5 bases). Trimming pared 3 bases from V and 7 bases from J, leaving 16 bases between. The CDR3 loop spans 15 amino acids. DNA for the CDR3: TGTGCCAGCAGTTTGAATCAGGGTTTAGGGCAGCCCCAGCATTTT. Translated, it gives CASSLNQGLGQPQHF.